Each of the 26 T cell receptor beta chains below was sequenced from the same sample in a study of blood T cells in healthy people across ages. The authors ran a second PCR of 7 to 11 cycles using a sample-barcoded 5' primer and a J-beta primer mix. TCRdb recomputed calls from the 5' RACE reads with MiXCR, one row per CDR3 protein. Found here are about 780,000 distinct CDR3 sequences, roughly 25% of them singletons; the top ten hold less than 3.5%. The data also belong to a second study, concerning T cells of mothers and their children.

The sequenced sample consisted of blood. The receptor set was obtained from a boy under 18 in good health.

V gene TRBV6-6 combines with J gene TRBJ1-2; 9 nucleotides match TRBD1. With 6 bases clipped from V and 11 bases from J, the junction kept 16 bases outside the gene matches. CDR3 length: 15 amino acids. The germline V gene has CDR1 MNHNY and CDR2 SVGAGI (reference sequence). CDR3 in DNA: TGTGCCAGCAGCGATACACAGGGGGCAGTAGGAAGATACACCTTC. Translation: CASSDTQGAVGRYTF.

This clonotype was seen more than once but under ten times. V is TRBV28 and J is TRBJ1-2, with a possible D match to TRBD1 (6 bases). Trimming shortened V by 2 bases and J by 8 bases, and 18 bases separated the two germline ends. Per germline, CDR1 MDHEN and CDR2 SYDVKM. This CDR3 comprises 15 residues. The CDR3, as DNA: TGTGCCAGCAGTTTACGGGGACACTACGATGGGGGCTACACCTTC. Amino acid sequence: CASSLRGHYDGGYTF.

The J gene is TRBJ2-5, the V gene TRBV29-1; the D call may be TRBD1 or TRBD2 (5 bases each). Germline loops: CDR1 SQVTM, CDR2 ANQGSEA. The CDR3 consists of 16 residues. V was cut by 2 bases and J by 11 bases, with 27 bases left in between. CDR3 nucleotides: TGCAGCGTTGAATGGGAGAGGGCAGGGTGGCTTAATGAGCAGTACTTC. This sequence encodes CSVEWERAGWLNEQYF.

In this sample, this clonotype turned up a few times. The chain links TRBV5-4 to TRBJ2-4; 8 nucleotides match TRBD1. CDR1 SGHNT and CDR2 YYREEE come from the germline V gene (reference sequence). Trimming removed 3 bases from V and 11 bases from J; junction bases left unmatched: 10. The CDR3 covers 14 residues. The CDR3 is CASSSQTGEDVQYF. CDR3 nucleotides: TGTGCCAGCAGCTCCCAGACAGGGGAGGACGTTCAGTACTTC.

This clonotype was seen more than once but under ten times. V and J are TRBV28 and TRBJ2-5, with 7 bases identical to TRBD2. With V trimmed by 8 bases and J by 4 bases, 4 bases remained unmatched. Germline-derived CDR1 and CDR2 are MDHEN and SYDVKM. The CDR3 is 12 amino acids. CDR3 protein: CASDGGRETQYF. The DNA of the CDR3 is TGTGCCAGCGACGGGGGGAGAGAGACCCAGTACTTC.

V is TRBV7-2 and J is TRBJ2-7; D might be TRBD1 or TRBD2, each matching 6 bases. There are 15 residues in the CDR3. Deletions cut 5 bases from V and 1 base from J, with 15 bases between. CDR1 is SGHTA, CDR2 FQGNSA, per germline. For the CDR3, the DNA is TGTGCCAGCAGCAGCCGGTCGGGGGCTTCCTACGAGCAGTACTTC. As protein: CASSSRSGASYEQYF.

The V call is TRBV7-2, the J call TRBJ2-3; unclear D gene. This CDR3 spans 15 amino acids. Germline CDR1 reads SGHTA; CDR2 reads FQGNSA. V was cut by 5 bases and J by 0 bases, with 12 bases left in between. The CDR3 is CASSSQLISTDTQYF. The CDR3 DNA reads as TGTGCCAGCAGCAGCCAACTAATTAGCACAGATACGCAGTATTTT.

Turning to this clonotype: The conserved phenylalanine or tryptophan normally closing the CDR3 is absent here, so this likely arose from a read error. The chain carries TRBV18 and TRBJ1-6; D gene ambiguous. Trimming left V 4 bases short and J 9 bases short, with 10 bases between. The CDR3 runs 13 residues. Germline V gene data show CDR1 as KGHSH and CDR2 as LQKENI. The CDR3 DNA is TGTGCCAGCTCACAGGCGGAGGGTTCACCCCTCCACCTT. Translation gives CASSQAEGSPLHL.

This sequence joins TRBV6-2 or TRBV6-3 and TRBJ2-7, with TRBD1 as a possible D gene (5 bases). The CDR3 spans 12 residues. Trimming removed 4 bases from V and 7 bases from J, with 11 bases in between. The germline gives CDR1 MNHEY, CDR2 SVGEGT. The CDR3 bases are TGTGCCAGCAGTTGGGGCGACGGGGAGCAGTACTTC. It is translated as CASSWGDGEQYF.

The sample holds a few counts of this clonotype. This chain links TRBV6-5 with TRBJ1-5; maybe TRBD1 (6 bases). With 0 bases removed from V and 3 bases from J, the gap between germline ends came to 9 bases. Per the germline V gene, CDR1 is MNHEY and CDR2 is SVGAGI. The CDR3 runs 15 residues. The CDR3: CASSYSTGSNQPQHF. CDR3 sequence (DNA): TGTGCCAGCAGTTACTCTACAGGGTCCAATCAGCCCCAGCATTTT.

This chain joins TRBV7-2 and TRBJ1-3, with no clear D. Trimming took 8 bases from V and 0 from J, leaving 11 bases between them. Per the germline V gene, CDR1 is SGHTA and CDR2 is FQGNSA. The CDR3 has 14 amino acids. CDR3 in DNA: TGTGCCAGCTCGAGGCCTGACTCTGGAAACACCATATATTTT. This translates into CASSRPDSGNTIYF.

The rearrangement joins TRBV12-5 to TRBJ1-5; 10 nucleotides match TRBD1. The CDR3 extends over 15 amino acids. V was clipped by 5 bases and J by 2 bases; unmatched bases: 3. In germline, CDR1 is LGHNT, CDR2 FRNRAP. The CDR3 coding sequence is TGTGCTAGTGGTATCGGGACAGGGGGCAATCAGCCCCAGCATTTT. It is translated as CASGIGTGGNQPQHF. Drawing the rest from reference TRBV12-5 and TRBJ1-5, the complete variable domain is DARVTQTPRHKVTEMGQEVTMRCQPILGHNTVFWYRQTMMQGLELLAYFRNRAPLDDSGMPKDRFSAEMPDATLATLKIQPSEPRDSAVYFCASGIGTGGNQPQHFGDGTRLSIL.

The genes are TRBV6-6 and TRBJ2-5; TRBD2 matches at 10 bases. CDR1 MNHNY and CDR2 SVGAGI come from the germline V gene (reference sequence). This CDR3 has 15 amino acids. Trimming cost V 8 bases and J 5 bases; bases outside gene matches: 11. The CDR3 DNA is TGTGCCAGCGGGCGGGTCAGCGGGGGGGTGGAGACCCAGTACTTC. Its translation: CASGRVSGGVETQYF.

The chain couples TRBV12-3 or TRBV12-4 to TRBJ1-5; possibly TRBD1 for D (6 bases). This CDR3 has 15 residues. Trimming took 5 bases from V and 0 from J, leaving 11 bases between them. The CDR3 sequence: CASSPTGYSNQPQHF. For the CDR3, the DNA is TGTGCCAGCAGTCCTACAGGGTATAGCAATCAGCCCCAGCATTTT.

This chain joins TRBV29-1 and TRBJ2-3; TRBD1 is a possible D gene (6 bases). The CDR3 extends over 13 amino acids. The V and J ends lost 7 bases and 6 bases respectively, with 17 bases between them. Germline loops: CDR1 SQVTM, CDR2 ANQGSEA. The CDR3 DNA is TGCAGCGAACGGACAGTTCCGAGGGATACGCAGTATTTT. This codes for CSERTVPRDTQYF.

The J gene is TRBJ2-7, the V gene TRBV27; TRBD1 agrees at 7 bases. V was pared by 6 bases and J by 5 bases, with 13 bases of the junction left unmatched. Germline CDR1 and CDR2: MNHEY and SMNVEV (reference sequence). This CDR3 is built from 15 residues. The CDR3 coding sequence is TGTGCCAGCAGCCATCCCGGGACAGACCCGAACGAGCAGTACTTC. Translated: CASSHPGTDPNEQYF.

The chain couples TRBV5-1 to TRBJ2-5, with unresolved D. This CDR3 has 17 amino acids. Germline V gene sequence: CDR1 SGHRS, CDR2 YFSETQ. Trimming left V 0 bases short and J 2 bases short, with 17 bases between. CDR3 bases: TGCGCCAGCAGCTTGGATAGGCCCCGCACTGGACAAGAGACCCAGTACTTC. Encoded protein: CASSLDRPRTGQETQYF.

V and J are TRBV11-2 and TRBJ2-7; D perhaps matches TRBD2 (5 bases). Per the germline V gene, CDR1 is SGHAT and CDR2 is FQNNGV. This CDR3 comprises 15 residues. The V gene lost 0 bases and the J gene lost 3 bases, with 12 bases spanning the gap. This CDR3 is CASSLDLPRGYEQYF. As DNA, the CDR3 is TGTGCCAGCAGCTTAGATCTACCCCGGGGCTACGAGCAGTACTTC.

This clonotype was seen a handful of times. The genes are TRBV12-3 or TRBV12-4 and TRBJ2-7; possibly TRBD1 or TRBD2 for D (6 bases each). The CDR3 has 14 amino acids. Trimming left V 6 bases short and J 5 bases short, with 17 bases between. The CDR3 reads CASRGGGGTHEQYF. DNA of the CDR3: TGTGCCAGCAGAGGGGGAGGCGGGACTCACGAGCAGTACTTC.

This clonotype was found a few times. The chain is built from TRBV6-6 and TRBJ2-2, with D unclear. The CDR3 loop spans 15 amino acids. Germline V gene lookup returns CDR1 MNHNY and CDR2 SVGAGI (reference sequence). V shed 5 bases and J shed 2 bases, with 12 bases lying between them. Written as DNA, the CDR3 is TGTGCCAGCAGTCAGTGGGGTCCTAACACCGGGGAGCTGTTTTTT. Amino acid sequence: CASSQWGPNTGELFF.

The rearrangement links TRBV20-1 to TRBJ2-1; D gene ambiguous. The J call may be incorrect, as the DNA end agrees better with TRBJ2-5. Germline V lookup: CDR1 DFQATT, CDR2 SNEGSKA (reference sequence). The length of the CDR3 is 12 residues. The CDR3 loop reads CSASPSEETQYF. CDR3 DNA: TGCAGTGCTAGCCCTAGTGAGGAGACCCAGTACTTC.

The V and J genes are TRBV24-1 and TRBJ2-5, with TRBD2 matching 10 bases. CDR3 length equals 16 residues. The ends lost 4 bases at V and 0 bases at J; junction bases unmatched: 4. Germline CDR1 and CDR2: KGHDR and SFDVKD. The CDR3 sequence: CATSDLGTSDQETQYF. The CDR3 nucleotides are TGTGCCACCAGTGACCTAGGGACTAGCGACCAAGAGACCCAGTACTTC.

The chain uses TRBV12-3 or TRBV12-4 and TRBJ2-7; D tentatively fits TRBD1 or TRBD2 (6 bases each). The CDR3 contains 17 residues. Trimming left V 6 bases short and J 4 bases short, with 25 bases between. The CDR3 sequence is CASSPGVSRDKYYEQYF. DNA for the CDR3: TGTGCCAGCAGCCCGGGGGTGTCGCGGGACAAATATTACGAGCAGTACTTC.

This sequence joins TRBV3-1 and TRBJ2-1; D is unresolved. From germline, CDR1 is LGHDT and CDR2 YNNKEL (reference sequence). The CDR3 sequence is 12 residues long. The ends were cut back, 3 bases at V and 10 bases at J, with 10 bases in the middle. CDR3 region: CASSQGHNEQFF. The DNA for the CDR3 is TGTGCCAGCAGCCAGGGCCATAACGAGCAGTTCTTC.

In its sample, this clonotype was seen a few times. This chain connects TRBV3-1 to TRBJ1-2, with 8 bases that match TRBD1. CDR3 length: 15 amino acids. The V gene's germline CDR1 is LGHDT and CDR2 YNNKEL (reference sequence). Trimming at V came to 2 bases and at J to 4 bases, leaving 6 bases not matched to a gene. The CDR3 DNA reads TGTGCCAGCAGCCAAATCCGGACAGGGAGCTATGGCTACACCTTC. Protein product: CASSQIRTGSYGYTF.

The chain links TRBV9 to TRBJ1-1; D might be TRBD1 (5 bases). Germline CDR1 reads SGDLS; CDR2 reads YYNGEE. The V end lost 0 bases, the J end lost 1 base, and 10 bases lay between the germline ends. This CDR3 contains 15 residues. This chain's CDR3 is CASSVVGDPNTEAFF. The DNA of the CDR3 is TGTGCCAGCAGCGTAGTCGGGGACCCGAACACTGAAGCTTTCTTT.